Listed here are 31 T cell receptor beta chains from one sample, sequenced in a study of T cell responses to AZD1222 COVID-19 vaccine. Measured with immunoSEQ multiplex PCR; TCRdb has only the in-frame clones, and not every one. The sample has 55,000 to 70,000 clones; 88% are singletons. The material was peripheral blood, obtained on day 0 of AZD1222 vaccination. Every receptor here comes from an adult in good health.

The gene calls are TRBV19 and TRBJ2-1; TRBD2 matches at 9 bases. V was clipped by 8 bases and J by 9 bases; unmatched bases: 11. The CDR3 has 14 amino acids. CDR1 is LNHDA, CDR2 SQIVND, per germline (reference sequence). The CDR3 loop is CASGGSGSRREQFF. The CDR3 nucleotides are TGTGCCAGTGGTGGTAGCGGGAGTCGGCGTGAGCAGTTCTTC.

This chain connects TRBV6-1 to TRBJ2-3; 8 bases are a match to TRBD2. The CDR3 totals 19 residues. J was trimmed by 0 bases and V by 0 bases; bases with no gene match: 11. CDR1 and CDR2 (germline): MNHNS, SASEGT. The CDR3 DNA reads TGTGCCAGCAGTGAAGCGACGGGAGGGCGACAACGGAGCACAGATACGCAGTATTTT. This codes for CASSEATGGRQRSTDTQYF.

This clone is a singleton in its sample. The chain joins TRBV29-1 to TRBJ2-1, with 7 bases fitting TRBD1. Per the germline V gene, CDR1 is SQVTM and CDR2 is ANQGSEA. V dropped 3 bases and J dropped 0; count of bases not matched to a gene: 2. There are 14 residues in the CDR3. The chain's CDR3 is CSVDGTDSYNEQFF. The CDR3 DNA reads as TGCAGCGTTGACGGGACAGACTCCTACAATGAGCAGTTCTTC.

The V call is TRBV30, the J call TRBJ2-2; 9 bases are a match to TRBD1. With 8 bases clipped from V and 3 bases from J, the junction kept 7 bases outside the gene matches. Germline assignment: CDR1 GTSNPN and CDR2 SVGIG (reference sequence). The CDR3 has 14 amino acids. The CDR3 region has the DNA TGTGCCGCAGCGGGACAGGGAGACACCGGGGAGCTGTTTTTT. Translated, it gives CAAAGQGDTGELFF.

The V gene is TRBV7-9, the J gene TRBJ2-2; unclear D gene. Trimming removed 1 base from V and 5 bases from J, with 2 bases in between. The CDR3 covers 12 residues. Germline assignment: CDR1 SEHNR and CDR2 FQNEAQ (reference sequence). The CDR3 DNA sequence: TGTGCCAGCAGCTTAGGGACCGGGGAGCTGTTTTTT. It yields the protein CASSLGTGELFF.

The V call is TRBV19, the J call TRBJ1-5; 8 nucleotides align to TRBD1. Germline V gene sequence: CDR1 LNHDA, CDR2 SQIVND (reference sequence). Trimming took 6 bases from V and 5 from J; bases not matched to a gene: 9. The CDR3 runs to 15 residues. The CDR3 sequence: CASRPLTGGDQPQHF. CDR3 coding DNA: TGTGCCAGTAGACCATTAACAGGGGGAGATCAGCCCCAGCATTTT.

The chain is built from TRBV18 and TRBJ1-1, with D possibly being TRBD1 (5 bases). Germline values: CDR1 KGHSH, CDR2 LQKENI. The ends were cut back, 4 bases at V and 4 bases at J, with 10 bases in the middle. This CDR3 contains 13 residues. The CDR3 bases are TGTGCCAGCTCACGTACAGGTCCCACTGAAGCTTTCTTT. This sequence encodes CASSRTGPTEAFF.

The rearrangement links TRBV6-6 to TRBJ2-5, with 7 bases lining up with TRBD1. The CDR3 covers 14 residues. J gave up 5 bases and V 4 bases, and 7 bases lay outside the gene matches. CDR1 and CDR2 (germline): MNHNY, SVGAGI (reference sequence). The CDR3 DNA sequence: TGTGCCAGCAGTTCGAGACAGGGTCGGGAGACCCAGTACTTC. It specifies CASSSRQGRETQYF.

CDR3 nucleotides: TGCAGCGTTGTCTGGGAAGCGAACACTGAAGCTTTCTTT. This gives the protein CSVVWEANTEAFF. The chain is built from TRBV29-1 and TRBJ1-1, with no clear D. Trimming left V 4 bases short and J 1 base short, with 10 bases between. This CDR3 contains 13 residues. From germline, CDR1 is SQVTM and CDR2 ANQGSEA.

This clone was counted a single time. DNA for the CDR3: TGCAGCGTTGAAGAACAGCTCGAGCAGTACTTC. It codes for CSVEEQLEQYF. The chain carries TRBV29-1 and TRBJ2-7, with D unresolved. Germline V gives CDR1 SQVTM, CDR2 ANQGSEA. V lost 0 bases and J lost 6, with 6 bases in between. The CDR3 loop spans 11 amino acids.

This clone was counted a few times. V gene TRBV25-1 combines with J gene TRBJ1-2, with no clear D. Germline CDR1 is MGHDK and CDR2 is SYGVNS. The CDR3 extends over 15 amino acids. The V end lost 2 bases, the J end lost 8 bases, and 18 bases lay between the germline ends. The CDR3 sequence: CASSENVVGVVGYTF. The CDR3 DNA reads as TGTGCCAGCAGTGAAAATGTAGTGGGAGTTGTAGGCTACACCTTC.

The genes are TRBV7-9 and TRBJ2-2; no definite D call. CDR3 size: 14 residues. Germline CDR1 reads SEHNR; CDR2 reads FQNEAQ (reference sequence). V lost 4 bases and J 3 bases, leaving 9 bases between the germline ends. CDR3 sequence (DNA): TGTGCCAGCAGCTCCGGGTCTTACACCGGGGAGCTGTTTTTT. Translated: CASSSGSYTGELFF.

This clone occurred a few times. The chain recombines TRBV18 with TRBJ1-1; D remains ambiguous. CDR1 and CDR2 from the germline V gene are KGHSH and LQKENI. The CDR3 has 14 amino acids. Trimming removed 10 bases from V and 1 base from J, with 16 bases in between. CDR3 loop: CATSQAQRNTEAFF. In DNA, the CDR3 is TGTGCCACCTCGCAGGCCCAGAGGAACACTGAAGCTTTCTTT. Full variable domain (outside the CDR3, taken from reference TRBV18 and TRBJ1-1): NAGVMQNPRHLVRRRGQEARLRCSPMKGHSHVYWYRQLPEEGLKFMVYLQKENIIDESGMPKERFSAEFPKEGPSILRIQQVVRGDSAAYFCATSQAQRNTEAFFGQGTRLTVV.

The CDR3 loop reads CASSSRGQGRTSYEQYF. The DNA of the CDR3 is TGTGCCAGCAGTTCACGTGGACAGGGGAGAACTTCCTACGAGCAGTACTTC. The rearrangement uses TRBV28 and TRBJ2-7; 9 positions agree with TRBD1. Germline assignment: CDR1 MDHEN and CDR2 SYDVKM. The V and J ends lost 4 bases and 1 base, in that order; junction bases with no gene match: 11. The CDR3 extends over 17 amino acids.

The chain has TRBV2 and TRBJ2-7; weak D call: TRBD2 (5 bases). Germline-derived CDR1 and CDR2 are SNHLY and FYNNEI. This CDR3 has 12 amino acids. Trimming shortened V by 6 bases and J by 7 bases, and 13 bases separated the two germline ends. The CDR3 protein is CASRLRTGEQYF. The CDR3 nucleotides read TGTGCCAGCAGGCTAAGGACGGGGGAGCAGTACTTC.

J is TRBJ2-5 and V is TRBV19; TRBD2 might be the D (7 bases). CDR1 is LNHDA, CDR2 SQIVND, per germline (reference sequence). Trimming pared 3 bases from V and 4 bases from J, leaving 18 bases between. This CDR3 contains 16 residues. CDR3 in amino acids: CASSMRILGGGETQYF. CDR3 in DNA: TGTGCCAGTAGTATGCGGATCCTGGGAGGGGGAGAGACCCAGTACTTC. The full variable domain, rest sourced from reference TRBV19 and TRBJ2-5, is DGGITQSPKYLFRKEGQNVTLSCEQNLNHDAMYWYRQDPGQGLRLIYYSQIVNDFQKGDIAEGYSVSREKKESFPLTVTSAQKNPTAFYLCASSMRILGGGETQYFGPGTRLLVL.

The chain is built from TRBV6-4 and TRBJ2-3; D is perhaps TRBD2 (5 bases). Germline V gene lookup returns CDR1 MRHNA and CDR2 SNTAGT. There are 13 residues in the CDR3. Trimming took off 9 bases at V and 8 bases at J, with 18 bases between the two ends. CDR3 region: CASSESGEGTQYF. CDR3 DNA sequence: TGTGCCAGTAGCGAATCCGGTGAAGGTACGCAGTATTTT.

The rearrangement joins TRBV11-1 to TRBJ2-5; a possible D gene is TRBD1 (6 bases). CDR1 is SGHAT, CDR2 FQDESV, per germline (reference sequence). This CDR3 is 15 amino acids long. Trimming cost V 2 bases and J 5 bases, with 15 bases left between them. The CDR3 sequence is CASSLFGSRGETQYF. The DNA for the CDR3 is TGTGCCAGCAGCTTATTCGGGTCAAGGGGGGAGACCCAGTACTTC.

The chain carries TRBV28 and TRBJ2-7, with D possibly matching TRBD2 (5 bases). CDR3 length: 16 residues. Trimming removed 1 base at V and 3 bases at J, with 16 bases between. Germline V gene lookup returns CDR1 MDHEN and CDR2 SYDVKM. The CDR3 DNA follows: TGTGCCAGCAGTTTATCGGCTAGCAGGCACGACTACGAGCAGTACTTC. Translated: CASSLSASRHDYEQYF.

The chain links TRBV25-1 to TRBJ2-7, with 8 nucleotides matching TRBD1. CDR3 length equals 13 residues. Germline CDR1 and CDR2: MGHDK and SYGVNS. Trimming removed 10 bases from V and 4 bases from J; junction bases left unmatched: 9. CDR3 sequence (DNA): TGTGCCACCAACGGGACAGGCCTTTACGAGCAGTACTTC. This codes for CATNGTGLYEQYF.

This clone was recorded once. CDR3 in DNA: TGTGCCAGTAGATCTGGGGCTTTTGAAGCTTTCTTT. This sequence encodes CASRSGAFEAFF. The chain recombines TRBV19 with TRBJ1-1; D is perhaps TRBD1 (5 bases). The V end was cut by 6 bases, the J end by 7 bases, with 12 bases between. CDR3 length equals 12 residues. Germline V gives CDR1 LNHDA, CDR2 SQIVND (reference sequence).

The chain combines TRBV5-4 with TRBJ2-7; TRBD2 might be the D (6 bases). The CDR3 covers 18 residues. Germline V CDR1 and CDR2: SGHNT, YYREEE (reference sequence). The V and J ends lost 0 bases and 7 bases respectively, with 26 bases between them. The DNA for the CDR3 is TGTGCCAGCAGCTTGGCTCCTATCACCTACGGGGGAAATAATGAGCAGTACTTC. It yields the protein CASSLAPITYGGNNEQYF.

The chain links TRBV28 to TRBJ2-7; D ambiguous. The ends were cut back, 6 bases at V and 0 bases at J, with 6 bases in the middle. Germline CDR1 is MDHEN and CDR2 is SYDVKM. CDR3 size: 12 residues. As DNA, the CDR3 is TGTGCCAGCAGGTTTGGCTCCTACGAGCAGTACTTC. Protein sequence: CASRFGSYEQYF.

The V call is TRBV12-3 or TRBV12-4, the J call TRBJ1-1; D remains ambiguous. Trimming left V 3 bases short and J 1 base short, with 6 bases between. The CDR3 has 13 amino acids. CDR3 in amino acids: CASSFGENTEAFF. CDR3 coding DNA: TGTGCCAGCAGTTTTGGGGAGAACACTGAAGCTTTCTTT.

The chain links TRBV5-1 to TRBJ2-5, with 7 bases lining up with TRBD1. V was clipped by 3 bases and J by 2 bases; unmatched bases: 4. The germline V gene encodes CDR1 SGHRS and CDR2 YFSETQ. The CDR3 consists of 14 residues. The CDR3 protein is CASSYGQVQETQYF. The DNA for the CDR3 is TGCGCCAGCAGCTATGGACAGGTTCAAGAGACCCAGTACTTC.

The rearrangement uses TRBV24-1 and TRBJ2-7; D is perhaps TRBD2 (5 bases). Trimming removed 1 base at V and 4 bases at J, with 19 bases between. Per the germline V gene, CDR1 is KGHDR and CDR2 is SFDVKD. The CDR3 extends over 17 amino acids. CDR3 loop: CATSDFPRRRLPYEQYF. CDR3 in DNA: TGTGCCACCAGTGATTTTCCCAGGAGGCGACTTCCGTACGAGCAGTACTTC.

The chain has TRBV19 and TRBJ2-1; D unresolved. V gave up 3 bases and J gave up 9 bases, with 12 bases separating them. Germline-derived CDR1 and CDR2 are LNHDA and SQIVND (reference sequence). This CDR3 has 13 amino acids. The CDR3 DNA reads as TGTGCCAGTAGTATGCTGACGTTCAGTGAGCAGTTCTTC. Its protein is CASSMLTFSEQFF.

J is TRBJ1-5 and V is TRBV6-1; no definite D call. The germline V and J ends were trimmed by 2 bases and 3 bases, with 14 bases remaining between them. CDR3 length: 16 residues. Per germline, CDR1 MNHNS and CDR2 SASEGT. CDR3 bases: TGTGCCAGCAGTGAATATTCTCAGGTTTTCAATCAGCCCCAGCATTTT. Its translation is CASSEYSQVFNQPQHF.

This sequence joins TRBV7-2 and TRBJ1-2; D is undetermined. Germline values: CDR1 SGHTA, CDR2 FQGNSA. The CDR3 consists of 14 residues. V lost 5 bases, J lost 0 bases, and 10 bases lay in between. In DNA, the CDR3 is TGTGCCAGCAGCCCAGGACTGACTAACTATGGCTACACCTTC. Translated: CASSPGLTNYGYTF.

The chain recombines TRBV28 with TRBJ2-2; no definite D call. V was clipped by 6 bases and J by 5 bases, with 7 bases between them. This CDR3 spans 12 amino acids. From germline, CDR1 is MDHEN and CDR2 SYDVKM. The CDR3 sequence is CASRERTGELFF. Written as DNA, the CDR3 is TGTGCCAGCAGAGAGAGAACCGGGGAGCTGTTTTTT. Full variable domain (outside the CDR3, taken from reference TRBV28 and TRBJ2-2): DVKVTQSSRYLVKRTGEKVFLECVQDMDHENMFWYRQDPGLGLRLIYFSYDVKMKEKGDIPEGYSVSREKKERFSLILESASTNQTSMYLCASRERTGELFFGEGSRLTVL.

The V call is TRBV5-1, the J call TRBJ2-5; 7 bases are a match to TRBD1. The germline V gene has CDR1 SGHRS and CDR2 YFSETQ. V was pared by 4 bases and J by 4 bases, with 10 bases of the junction left unmatched. The CDR3 has 15 amino acids. The CDR3 region has the DNA TGCGCCAGCAGCCTTTTGCCGACAGGGACAGAGACCCAGTACTTC. It yields the protein CASSLLPTGTETQYF.